This entry lists 27 T cell receptor beta chains sequenced from one sample in a study of identical twins. TCRdb ran MiXCR on the 5' RACE reads and lists one entry per CDR3 protein. The sample carries 200,000 to 250,000 distinct CDR3 sequences, 7.5% recorded once. The same data also went into a second study, on yellow fever vaccine responses in identical twins.

Material for sequencing was memory (CD45RO+) T cells sorted from blood. All receptors come from a woman aged 18-29 years in good health.

This clonotype was counted a few times. This rearrangement joins TRBV6-1 to TRBJ2-5, with 11 positions matching TRBD2. The CDR3 extends over 17 amino acids. Germline CDR1 is MNHNS and CDR2 is SASEGT. With V trimmed by 3 bases and J by 1 base, 7 bases remained unmatched. The CDR3 bases are TGTGCCAGCAGTGAGATCCTGGGACTAGCGGCCCAAGAGACCCAGTACTTC. Translating gives CASSEILGLAAQETQYF.

This clonotype was detected only once. The chain employs TRBV5-6 and TRBJ2-3, with TRBD1 as a possible D gene (6 bases). The CDR3 spans 18 residues. Per the germline V gene, CDR1 is SGHDT and CDR2 is YYEEEE. V dropped 3 bases and J dropped 2 bases, with 22 bases sitting between them. The CDR3 DNA sequence: TGTGCCAGCAGCTCCCGCCGCCTGTGGACAGTCCACACAGATACGCAGTATTTT. As protein: CASSSRRLWTVHTDTQYF.

This clonotype was detected many times. V and J are TRBV29-1 and TRBJ2-5; D unresolved. The ends were cut back, 5 bases at V and 7 bases at J, with 20 bases in the middle. The CDR3 runs 14 residues. The V gene's germline CDR1 is SQVTM and CDR2 ANQGSEA. The CDR3 loop reads CSVKEAGPATTQYF. CDR3 DNA sequence: TGCAGCGTTAAGGAAGCAGGTCCCGCTACGACCCAGTACTTC.

This clonotype appeared a few times. This chain uses TRBV7-2 with TRBJ2-3; 7 nucleotides match TRBD2. V trimming: 3 bases; J trimming: 1 base; junction bases outside the gene matches: 4. Germline-derived CDR1 and CDR2 are SGHTA and FQGNSA. The CDR3 is 15 residues long. As DNA, the CDR3 is TGTGCCAGCAGCTTGGCCCGGGGGGGCACAGATACGCAGTATTTT. As protein: CASSLARGGTDTQYF. The full variable domain, completed using reference TRBV7-2 and TRBJ2-3, is GAGVSQSPSNKVTEKGKDVELRCDPISGHTALYWYRQSLGQGLEFLIYFQGNSAPDKSGLPSDRFSAERTGGSVSTLTIQRTQQEDSAVYLCASSLARGGTDTQYFGPGTRLTVL.

This clonotype was counted at least ten times. The chain carries TRBV11-2 and TRBJ2-6; D possibly corresponds to TRBD1 (5 bases). Germline assignment: CDR1 SGHAT and CDR2 FQNNGV. V was clipped by 3 bases and J by 0 bases, with 15 bases between them. The CDR3 extends over 18 amino acids. The CDR3 reads CASSFRRQGVSGANVLTF. The CDR3 coding sequence is TGTGCCAGCAGCTTTCGTCGCCAGGGTGTCTCTGGGGCCAACGTCCTGACTTTC.

The CDR3 nucleotides are TGTGCCAGCAGCTTTGAACAGCTCGAACTTTCACCCCTCCACTTT. Translated, it gives CASSFEQLELSPLHF. The chain combines TRBV7-2 with TRBJ1-6; D not certain. The germline V gene has CDR1 SGHTA and CDR2 FQGNSA. There are 15 residues in the CDR3. Deletions cut 3 bases from V and 9 bases from J, with 15 bases between.

There are a few counts of this clonotype. The V call is TRBV20-1, the J call TRBJ2-5, with a tentative D call TRBD1 (6 bases). CDR1 is DFQATT and CDR2 is SNEGSKA in the germline V gene (reference sequence). CDR3 length: 12 residues. The V gene lost 5 bases and the J gene lost 2 bases, with 9 bases spanning the gap. CDR3 region: CSAETGQETQYF. Here the CDR3 DNA reads TGCAGTGCTGAAACAGGGCAAGAGACCCAGTACTTC.

In its sample, this clonotype was seen many times. V usage is TRBV20-1 and J usage is TRBJ2-2; 8 bases fit TRBD1. With V trimmed by 2 bases and J by 1 base, 3 bases remained unmatched. Per the germline V gene, CDR1 is DFQATT and CDR2 is SNEGSKA (reference sequence). The CDR3 contains 15 residues. CDR3 amino acids: CSARHGTGNTGELFF. CDR3 bases: TGCAGTGCTAGACACGGGACAGGGAACACCGGGGAGCTGTTTTTT.

This clonotype was recorded many times. The V call is TRBV29-1, the J call TRBJ2-7, with 7 bases fitting TRBD1. CDR3 length: 13 amino acids. Germline V gives CDR1 SQVTM, CDR2 ANQGSEA. V lost 6 bases and J lost 2; bases outside the gene matches: 7. In DNA, the CDR3 is TGCAGCGTCGCCGAAGACAGGGCCTACGAGCAGTACTTC. Translation gives CSVAEDRAYEQYF.

This clonotype was seen many times. The rearrangement links TRBV20-1 to TRBJ2-3; D uncertain. The V end lost 6 bases, the J end lost 0 bases, and 19 bases lay between the germline ends. The CDR3 is made up of 16 amino acids. CDR1 DFQATT and CDR2 SNEGSKA come from the germline V gene (reference sequence). CDR3 in amino acids: CSANPRLAPSTDTQYF. DNA of the CDR3: TGCAGTGCCAATCCGAGGTTAGCCCCCAGCACAGATACGCAGTATTTT.

This clonotype turned up a few times. The genes are TRBV3-1 and TRBJ2-7; 9 bases align to TRBD1. The V and J ends lost 5 bases and 5 bases, in that order; junction bases with no gene match: 16. The CDR3 is 17 amino acids. Germline V gene data show CDR1 as LGHDT and CDR2 as YNNKEL (reference sequence). The CDR3 region is CASSSRTGDPSPHEQYF. Here the CDR3 DNA reads TGTGCCAGCAGCTCGCGGACAGGGGACCCCTCCCCTCACGAGCAGTACTTC.

Only a few counts were recorded for this clonotype. The chain couples TRBV28 to TRBJ2-7; 12 nucleotides match TRBD2. Germline V lookup: CDR1 MDHEN, CDR2 SYDVKM. The CDR3 is made up of 18 amino acids. The J segment lost 3 bases and the V segment lost 5 bases, leaving 14 bases of the junction unmatched. The CDR3: CASSNPTSGRNVLYEQYF. The CDR3 nucleotides are TGTGCCAGCAGTAATCCCACTAGCGGGAGGAACGTTCTCTACGAGCAGTACTTC.

The table lists this clonotype with a few counts. The rearrangement uses TRBV10-3 and TRBJ2-2, with 9 positions matching TRBD2. The CDR3 length is 14 residues. Germline trimming cut 7 bases from V and 7 bases from J; bases unmatched to any gene: 7. Germline lookup yields CDR1 ENHRY and CDR2 SYGVKD. As DNA, the CDR3 is TGTGCCATCACCTCAGGGACTAGCTTCGGGGAGCTGTTTTTT. Translation gives CAITSGTSFGELFF.

In its sample, this clonotype was seen a few times. The CDR3 here is CASSSPGGNTGELFF. CDR3 in DNA: TGTGCCAGCAGCTCACCTGGCGGGAACACCGGGGAGCTGTTTTTT. The chain couples TRBV7-9 to TRBJ2-2; no clear D gene. V shed 4 bases and J shed 1 base, with 10 bases lying between them. Germline lookup yields CDR1 SEHNR and CDR2 FQNEAQ (reference sequence). There are 15 residues in the CDR3.

This chain links TRBV30 with TRBJ2-1, with D possibly being TRBD2 (5 bases). Germline loops: CDR1 GTSNPN, CDR2 SVGIG (reference sequence). This CDR3 is 14 amino acids long. V was shortened by 4 bases and J by 0 bases, with 10 bases between the two germline ends. Here the CDR3 DNA reads TGTGCCTGGAAGGACTCGAGCTCCTACAATGAGCAGTTCTTC. It yields the protein CAWKDSSSYNEQFF. Variable domain in full (rest from reference TRBV30 and TRBJ2-1): SQTIHQWPATLVQPVGSPLSLECTVEGTSNPNLYWYRQAAGRGLQLLFYSVGIGQISSEVPQNLSASRPQDRQFILSSKKLLLSDSGFYLCAWKDSSSYNEQFFGPGTRLTVL.

This rearrangement joins TRBV29-1 to TRBJ2-1; D unresolved. Trimming pared 3 bases from V and 6 bases from J, leaving 9 bases between. Germline V gives CDR1 SQVTM, CDR2 ANQGSEA. The CDR3 totals 12 residues. In DNA, the CDR3 is TGCAGCGTTGATATCCAATTCAATGAGCAGTTCTTC. This codes for CSVDIQFNEQFF.

The CDR3 sequence: CSARAYQGRPLSGYTF. The CDR3, as DNA: TGCAGTGCTAGAGCTTACCAGGGGCGACCGCTTAGTGGCTACACCTTC. The chain employs TRBV20-1 and TRBJ1-2; maybe TRBD1 (6 bases). V was clipped by 1 base and J by 7 bases, with 22 bases between them. The germline gives CDR1 DFQATT, CDR2 SNEGSKA (reference sequence). There are 16 residues in the CDR3.

A few counts support this clonotype. V is TRBV20-1 and J is TRBJ2-7; possibly TRBD1 for D (6 bases). The CDR3 has 13 amino acids. Germline CDR1 is DFQATT and CDR2 is SNEGSKA (reference sequence). Trimming took off 4 bases at V and 0 bases at J, with 10 bases between the two ends. The CDR3 DNA sequence: TGCAGTGCTACCGGACAGCCCTCCTACGAGCAGTACTTC. Translation gives CSATGQPSYEQYF.

This clonotype was observed a handful of times. This chain links TRBV28 with TRBJ1-5; D is unclear. CDR1 and CDR2 (germline): MDHEN, SYDVKM. CDR3 length: 14 amino acids. Trimming left V 8 bases short and J 0 bases short, with 11 bases between. The CDR3 DNA follows: TGTGCCAGCGTCACAGTCAGTAGCAATCAGCCCCAGCATTTT. Amino acid sequence: CASVTVSSNQPQHF. Looking up the rest from reference TRBV28 and TRBJ1-5 gives the full variable domain: DVKVTQSSRYLVKRTGEKVFLECVQDMDHENMFWYRQDPGLGLRLIYFSYDVKMKEKGDIPEGYSVSREKKERFSLILESASTNQTSMYLCASVTVSSNQPQHFGDGTRLSIL.

This chain links TRBV5-1 with TRBJ2-7; tentatively, D is TRBD1 (7 bases). This CDR3 comprises 14 residues. V was clipped by 3 bases and J by 0 bases, with 10 bases between them. CDR1 and CDR2 (germline): SGHRS, YFSETQ. The CDR3 loop reads CASSWRDSSYEQYF. The DNA of the CDR3 is TGCGCCAGCAGCTGGAGGGACAGCTCCTACGAGCAGTACTTC.

This clonotype was counted at least ten times. This chain's CDR3 is CASSLDQGGTTQYF. The CDR3 DNA reads TGTGCCAGCAGCTTAGATCAGGGGGGAACTACGCAGTATTTT. This chain connects TRBV11-2 to TRBJ2-3, with D possibly matching TRBD1 (7 bases). V shed 0 bases and J shed 8 bases, with 12 bases lying between them. CDR3 length equals 14 residues. In germline, CDR1 is SGHAT, CDR2 FQNNGV.

This clonotype was seen a few times. The chain is built from TRBV20-1 and TRBJ1-2; D is perhaps TRBD1 (5 bases). Germline V lookup: CDR1 DFQATT, CDR2 SNEGSKA (reference sequence). This CDR3 has 19 amino acids. Between the trimmed V and J ends, which lost 3 bases and 7 bases, there was a span of 33 bases. This chain's CDR3 is CSASALMSPGRESEGGYTF. The CDR3, as DNA: TGCAGTGCTAGCGCACTCATGAGTCCGGGACGGGAGTCGGAGGGTGGCTACACCTTC.

The chain combines TRBV3-1 with TRBJ2-5; the D gene is possibly TRBD2 (6 bases). The CDR3 contains 12 residues. Germline CDR1 is LGHDT and CDR2 is YNNKEL (reference sequence). V lost 6 bases and J 5 bases, leaving 10 bases between the germline ends. CDR3 in DNA: TGTGCCAGCAGAGGAGGGAAGGAGACCCAGTACTTC. This translates into CASRGGKETQYF.

The V call is TRBV5-1, the J call TRBJ2-7; D unclear. V lost 0 bases, J lost 3 bases, and 7 bases lay in between. Germline CDR1 and CDR2: SGHRS and YFSETQ. The CDR3 length is 13 residues. CDR3 region: CASSLEAFYEQYF. The CDR3, as DNA: TGCGCCAGCAGCTTGGAGGCTTTCTACGAGCAGTACTTC.

This clonotype was recorded at least ten times. This chain joins TRBV29-1 and TRBJ2-1; D unclear. Germline lookup yields CDR1 SQVTM and CDR2 ANQGSEA. The CDR3 totals 14 residues. V lost 4 bases and J 0 bases, leaving 10 bases between the germline ends. CDR3 nucleotides: TGCAGCGTTGCCCGAACCAGCTCCTACAATGAGCAGTTCTTC. Residues: CSVARTSSYNEQFF.

There are many counts of this clonotype. The chain joins TRBV4-3 to TRBJ2-1; 14 positions agree with TRBD2. This CDR3 is built from 18 residues. The junction had 9 bases not matched to a gene; V was cut back by 1 base and J by 7 bases. In germline, CDR1 is LGHNA, CDR2 YSLEER. CDR3: CASSQGLAGGLSKNEQFF. CDR3 nucleotide sequence: TGCGCCAGCAGCCAAGGACTAGCGGGAGGGCTTTCGAAGAATGAGCAGTTCTTC.

This clonotype was seen at least ten times. The V gene is TRBV4-3, the J gene TRBJ1-1, with D possibly matching TRBD1 (5 bases). CDR1 is LGHNA, CDR2 YSLEER, per germline. Trimming cost V 0 bases and J 6 bases, with 14 bases left between them. The CDR3 extends over 15 amino acids. CDR3 region: CASSQDGIRVAEAFF. CDR3 sequence (DNA): TGCGCCAGCAGCCAAGATGGAATCAGGGTAGCTGAAGCTTTCTTT.